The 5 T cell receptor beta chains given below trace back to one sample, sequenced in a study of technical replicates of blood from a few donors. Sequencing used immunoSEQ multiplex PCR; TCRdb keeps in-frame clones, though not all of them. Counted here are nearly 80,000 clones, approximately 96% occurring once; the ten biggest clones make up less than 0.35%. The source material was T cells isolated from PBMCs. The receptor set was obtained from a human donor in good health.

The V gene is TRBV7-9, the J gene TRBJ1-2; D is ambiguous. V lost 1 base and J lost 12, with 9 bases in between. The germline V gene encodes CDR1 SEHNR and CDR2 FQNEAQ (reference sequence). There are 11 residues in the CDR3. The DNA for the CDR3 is TGTGCCAGCAGCTTAGGTCGGGAAAACACCTTC. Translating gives CASSLGRENTF.

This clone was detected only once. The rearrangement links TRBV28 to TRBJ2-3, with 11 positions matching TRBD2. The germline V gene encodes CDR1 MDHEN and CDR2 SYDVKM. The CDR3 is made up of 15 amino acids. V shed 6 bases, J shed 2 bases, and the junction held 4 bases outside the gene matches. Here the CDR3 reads CASSETSGDTDTQYF. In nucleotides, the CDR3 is TGTGCCAGCAGCGAGACTAGCGGGGACACAGATACGCAGTATTTT. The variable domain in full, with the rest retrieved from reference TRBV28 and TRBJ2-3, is DVKVTQSSRYLVKRTGEKVFLECVQDMDHENMFWYRQDPGLGLRLIYFSYDVKMKEKGDIPEGYSVSREKKERFSLILESASTNQTSMYLCASSETSGDTDTQYFGPGTRLTVL.

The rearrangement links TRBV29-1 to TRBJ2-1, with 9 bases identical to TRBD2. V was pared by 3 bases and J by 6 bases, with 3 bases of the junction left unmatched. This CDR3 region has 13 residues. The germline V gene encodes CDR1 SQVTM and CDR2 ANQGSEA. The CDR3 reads CSVDPGLANEQFF. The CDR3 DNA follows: TGCAGCGTTGACCCGGGACTAGCCAATGAGCAGTTCTTC.

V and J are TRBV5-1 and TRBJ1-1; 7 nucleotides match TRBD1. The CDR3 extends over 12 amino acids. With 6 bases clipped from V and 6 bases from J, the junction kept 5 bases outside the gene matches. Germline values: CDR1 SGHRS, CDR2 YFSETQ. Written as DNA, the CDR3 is TGCGCCAGCACGGTTGACAGGGCTGAAGCTTTCTTT. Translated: CASTVDRAEAFF.

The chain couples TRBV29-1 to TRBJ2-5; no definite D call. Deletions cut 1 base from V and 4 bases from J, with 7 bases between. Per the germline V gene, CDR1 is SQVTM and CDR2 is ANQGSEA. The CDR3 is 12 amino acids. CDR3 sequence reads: CSVEGSGETQYF. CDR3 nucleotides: TGCAGCGTTGAAGGGTCCGGAGAGACCCAGTACTTC.